Listed below are T cell receptor beta chains from one sample, sequenced in a study of shared clonotypes between healthy human individuals. Only in-frame clones appear in the TCRdb table, and some are missing; sequencing was by immunoSEQ multiplex PCR. Here the sample spans about 680,000 clones, around 78% being singletons. The sample was memory CD4+ T cells sorted from blood. The receptors stem from a woman aged 30 to 39 in good health. The CDR3 runs from the conserved cysteine through the conserved F or W. Each record gives: D gene, J gene, clone size, V gene, CDR3 DNA, CDR3 protein. D genes are given only for firm matches. Size is stated for part of the rows, as once, few or many counts, or as a class when the clone is expanded.

.,TRBJ1-2,.,TRBV5-6,TGTGCCAGCAGCTTGGGGGCAGGTACTGGCTACACCTTC,CASSLGAGTGYTF
TRBD2,TRBJ2-3,.,TRBV19,TGTGCCAGTAGTATCCCTAGCGGGAGAACAGATACGCAGTATTTT,CASSIPSGRTDTQYF
.,TRBJ1-4,.,TRBV7-6,TGTGCCAGCAGCCGACAGGCAACTAATGAAAAACTGTTTTTT,CASSRQATNEKLFF
TRBD2,TRBJ2-1,.,TRBV4-2,TGTGCCAGCGACCCCGGTGGGAGGGAAAATGAGCAGTTCTTC,CASDPGGRENEQFF
.,TRBJ2-7,.,TRBV27,TGTGCCAGCAGTTTCGATTTGGACAGTGGGTACGAGCAGTACTTC,CASSFDLDSGYEQYF
TRBD1,TRBJ1-3,once,TRBV27,TGTGCCAGCAGTCCGGGGACAGGGGGCCCCCTCTCTGGAAACACCATATATTTT,CASSPGTGGPLSGNTIYF
.,TRBJ2-1,.,TRBV10-3,TGTGCCATCAGTGGAGGGAGCGATGGCTATGAGCAGTTCTTC,CAISGGSDGYEQFF
.,TRBJ1-2,.,TRBV6-6,TGTGCCACTCAACCGGGGCAGAAGGGAGGCTACACCTTC,CATQPGQKGGYTF
.,TRBJ2-3,.,TRBV19,TGTGCCAGTAGTGTCCAGATCACAGATACGCAGTATTTT,CASSVQITDTQYF
.,TRBJ2-4,.,TRBV6-5,TGTGCCAGCAGTAGTAACGGGCTGGGCATTCAGTACTTC,CASSSNGLGIQYF
TRBD2,TRBJ2-5,.,TRBV7-2,TGTGCCAGCAGCGATTTGGGGGGGTCGGCGGGAGGAAAGACCCAGTACTTC,CASSDLGGSAGGKTQYF
.,TRBJ1-5,.,TRBV6-1,TGTGCCAGCAGTGTGCTTGCTACCGAGCATCAGCCCCAGCATTTT,CASSVLATEHQPQHF
.,TRBJ2-1,.,TRBV2,TGTGCCAGCAGGACGGACTCAGCCTACAATGAGCAGTTCTTC,CASRTDSAYNEQFF
TRBD1,TRBJ2-7,.,TRBV4-1,TGCGCCAGCAGCCAAGTAGGACAGGGGGTTTACGAGCAGTACTTC,CASSQVGQGVYEQYF
.,TRBJ1-2,.,TRBV4-1,TGCGCCAGCAGCCAAGATATGGGGGAGGGCTATCGAGGCTACACCTTC,CASSQDMGEGYRGYTF
.,TRBJ1-4,.,TRBV7-9,TGTGCCAGCAGCTTAGGAGCCGCAACTAATGAAAAACTGTTTTTT,CASSLGAATNEKLFF
TRBD1,TRBJ1-1,.,TRBV28,TGTGCCAGCAGTATAGGGACAGGAAACACTGAAGCTTTCTTT,CASSIGTGNTEAFF
TRBD2,TRBJ2-7,.,TRBV7-6,TGTGCCAGCAGCTTATCTAGCGGGAGTACGGGTGAGCAGTACTTC,CASSLSSGSTGEQYF
.,TRBJ2-1,.,TRBV2,TGTGCCAGCAGTGAATCCCTAGCTGGGTATGAGCAGTTCTTC,CASSESLAGYEQFF
.,TRBJ1-1,.,TRBV20-1,TGCAGTGCTTTAGGGAACACTGAAGCTTTCTTT,CSALGNTEAFF
.,TRBJ2-1,.,TRBV5-4,TGTGCCAGCCATCTTGGGGGGGCCAACAATGAGCAGTTCTTC,CASHLGGANNEQFF
.,TRBJ2-7,.,TRBV19,TGTGCCAGCAGGACTTTGGGGGCCGGGGGCCGCTACGAGCAGTACTTC,CASRTLGAGGRYEQYF
TRBD2,TRBJ2-1,few,TRBV19,TGTGCCAGTAGTATGGGGAAGGGAGGGTACAATGAGCAGTTCTTC,CASSMGKGGYNEQFF
.,TRBJ1-1,.,TRBV2,TGTGCCAGCAGTGGATCGAGGCGTGAAGCTTTCTTT,CASSGSRREAFF
TRBD1,TRBJ2-1,many,TRBV28,TGTGCCAGCAGGGCCCCCGGGACAGGGAACAATGAGCAGTTCTTC,CASRAPGTGNNEQFF
TRBD1,TRBJ2-2,.,TRBV19,TGTGCCAGTAGTAGACAGGGTACGAGCGGGGAGCTGTTTTTT,CASSRQGTSGELFF
TRBD1,TRBJ2-7,.,TRBV5-1,TGCGCCAGCAGCCCCGGGACAGGGAACTCCTACGAGCAGTACTTC,CASSPGTGNSYEQYF
.,TRBJ1-1,.,TRBV6-5,TGTGCCCCGAGGGGGAACCGCATGAACACTGAAGCTTTCTTT,CAPRGNRMNTEAFF